The clone carrying this T cell receptor beta chain occurred a few times. Its antigen is not known. The data are from a study of beta chain features in type 1 diabetes. Study summary: Examined across all samples were some 110 million sorted cells.

J was trimmed by 0 bases and V by 2 bases; bases with no gene match: 7. Looked up from germline, CDR1 is LGHNA and CDR2 is YSLEER. The CDR3 has 18 residues. The study reverse transcribed the entire isolated RNA, so it sequenced expressed TCRB transcripts. Clones were read by immunoSEQ multiplex PCR, and TCRdb kept only the in-frame ones, dropping some. The profile covers approximately 170,000 clones, with over 55% appearing a single time and about 0.1% taken by the ten largest. Study-level findings and limits: More deletions and fewer insertions at VDJ junctions were seen in type 1 diabetes patients. TCRB CDR3s from Type 1 diabetes patients were moderately but significantly shorter in all four CD4+ subsets.

CD45RO/CCR7/CD25/CD127/CD95/CD27 separated CD4+ naive, central memory, regulatory and stem cell-like memory cells by sorting. The chain recombines TRBV4-3 with TRBJ2-3; the match to TRBD2 covers 11 bases. The origin of this receptor is a young man with type 1 diabetes. Sequenced material: naive CD4+ T cells from blood. The CDR3 is CASSQLTLAGGSTDTQYF. In DNA form, the CDR3 reads TGCGCCAGCAGCCAACTAACTCTAGCGGGGGGTAGCACAGATACGCAGTATTTT.